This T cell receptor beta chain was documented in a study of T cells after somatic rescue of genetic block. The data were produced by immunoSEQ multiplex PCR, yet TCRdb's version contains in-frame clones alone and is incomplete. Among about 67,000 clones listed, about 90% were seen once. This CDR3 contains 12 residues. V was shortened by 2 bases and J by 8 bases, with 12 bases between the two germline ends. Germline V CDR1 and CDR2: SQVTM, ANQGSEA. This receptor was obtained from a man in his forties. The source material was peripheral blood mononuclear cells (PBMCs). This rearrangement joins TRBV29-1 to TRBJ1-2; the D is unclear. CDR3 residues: CSVEQPPNGYTF. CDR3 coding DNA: TGCAGCGTTGAACAACCACCCAACGGCTACACCTTC. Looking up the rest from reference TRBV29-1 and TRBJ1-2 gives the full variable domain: SAVISQKPSRDICQRGTSLTIQCQVDSQVTMMFWYRQQPGQSLTLIATANQGSEATYESGFVIDKFPISRPNLTFSTLTVSNMSPEDSSIYLCSVEQPPNGYTFGSGTRLTVV.